This entry lists 31 T cell receptor beta chains sequenced from one sample in a study of T cells after yellow fever vaccination. Via MiXCR, TCRdb re-called the 5' RACE reads, giving one row per CDR3 protein. The data contain 120,000 or so distinct CDR3 sequences, 8% to 10% of them singletons. The source material was CD8+ T cells sorted from PBMCs, sampled on the day of the yellow fever booster vaccination. The receptors derive from a man aged 18 to 35 who received the YFV17D yellow fever vaccine.

This clonotype was counted only a few times. The chain couples TRBV4-3 to TRBJ2-2; D not certain. The CDR3 has 16 residues. Trimming took 0 bases from V and 1 from J, leaving 9 bases between them. Germline V gives CDR1 LGHNA, CDR2 YSLEER. The CDR3 protein is CASSQDGEQNTGELFF. CDR3 nucleotide sequence: TGCGCCAGCAGCCAAGATGGGGAACAGAACACCGGGGAGCTGTTTTTT.

This clonotype was recorded a few times. The V and J genes are TRBV4-3 and TRBJ2-7; 8 nucleotides match TRBD2. This CDR3 is built from 14 residues. Germline V lookup: CDR1 LGHNA, CDR2 YSLEER. V was clipped by 1 base and J by 5 bases; unmatched bases: 4. CDR3 sequence reads: CASSQVGSGNEQYF. The CDR3 region has the DNA TGCGCCAGCAGCCAAGTGGGTAGCGGGAACGAGCAGTACTTC.

The chain combines TRBV11-2 with TRBJ1-2; D is possibly TRBD1 (5 bases). Germline V lookup: CDR1 SGHAT, CDR2 FQNNGV. V gave up 4 bases and J gave up 4 bases, with 19 bases separating them. The CDR3 spans 16 residues. The CDR3: CASSSRRDGLGYGYTF. CDR3 nucleotides: TGTGCCAGCAGCTCACGTCGGGACGGATTGGGCTATGGCTACACCTTC.

This clonotype was seen a few times. This chain joins TRBV14 and TRBJ2-3; D perhaps matches TRBD2 (6 bases). V dropped 1 base and J dropped 4 bases, with 21 bases sitting between them. The germline V gene has CDR1 SGHDN and CDR2 FVKESK. The CDR3 has 18 amino acids. The CDR3 coding sequence is TGTGCCAGCAGCCAAGCGGGGGACCCGTTTCTTCTGCCAGATACGCAGTATTTT. Protein sequence: CASSQAGDPFLLPDTQYF.

This clonotype was detected a few times. The rearrangement joins TRBV12-3 or TRBV12-4 to TRBJ1-6, with no clear D. The CDR3 is 13 residues long. Trimming cost V 6 bases and J 7 bases, with 10 bases left between them. The CDR3 DNA follows: TGTGCCAGCAGCCCCTACAGCAATTCACCCCTCCACTTT. Translating gives CASSPYSNSPLHF.

This clonotype was found many times. This rearrangement joins TRBV7-2 to TRBJ1-1, with D possibly being TRBD1 (5 bases). The V end lost 0 bases, the J end lost 1 base, and 6 bases lay between the germline ends. Germline loops: CDR1 SGHTA, CDR2 FQGNSA. The CDR3 extends over 14 amino acids. The CDR3 reads CASSLAGENTEAFF. The CDR3 coding sequence is TGTGCCAGCAGCTTAGCAGGGGAGAACACTGAAGCTTTCTTT.

This chain connects TRBV7-9 to TRBJ1-4; D gene uncertain. The V end lost 1 base, the J end lost 4 bases, and 7 bases lay between the germline ends. The CDR3 spans 14 residues. Germline lookup yields CDR1 SEHNR and CDR2 FQNEAQ (reference sequence). Written as DNA, the CDR3 is TGTGCCAGCAGCTTAGGAGGGTTTAATGAAAAACTGTTTTTT. Its protein is CASSLGGFNEKLFF.

A few counts support this clonotype. V is TRBV7-9 and J is TRBJ2-7; D not resolved. The germline gives CDR1 SEHNR, CDR2 FQNEAQ (reference sequence). V was cut by 5 bases and J by 3 bases, with 17 bases left in between. CDR3 length: 15 amino acids. The DNA for the CDR3 is TGTGCCAGCAGCCATAACGGTGCGGAATTCTACGAGCAGTACTTC. Encoded protein: CASSHNGAEFYEQYF.

There are a few counts of this clonotype. The chain recombines TRBV20-1 with TRBJ1-3; no definite D call. Germline CDR1 is DFQATT and CDR2 is SNEGSKA (reference sequence). This CDR3 is built from 14 residues. V lost 5 bases and J lost 0, with 11 bases in between. The CDR3: CSAWEGDSGNTIYF. CDR3 bases: TGCAGTGCTTGGGAGGGCGACTCTGGAAACACCATATATTTT.

The chain combines TRBV11-2 with TRBJ2-7; D call uncertain. V was cut by 0 bases and J by 1 base, with 7 bases left in between. CDR1 SGHAT and CDR2 FQNNGV come from the germline V gene. CDR3 length: 14 residues. In DNA, the CDR3 is TGTGCCAGCAGCTTAGAGGCTAGATCCTACGAGCAGTACGTC. Protein sequence: CASSLEARSYEQYV.

This clonotype was observed a few times. The chain joins TRBV12-3 or TRBV12-4 to TRBJ1-2; no firm D call. The V end was cut by 8 bases, the J end by 8 bases, with 12 bases between. The CDR3 covers 11 residues. The CDR3 region has the DNA TGTGCCAGCGGCGGGATGGGCGGCTACACCTTC. This gives the protein CASGGMGGYTF.

V and J are TRBV6-2 or TRBV6-3 and TRBJ2-3; 10 bases are shared with TRBD2. Germline lookup yields CDR1 MNHEY and CDR2 SVGEGT. The CDR3 has 17 residues. Trimming at V came to 6 bases and at J to 1 base, leaving 10 bases not matched to a gene. In DNA, the CDR3 is TGTGCCAGCAGCAAAACTGTAGCGGGGGGCCGCACAGATACGCAGTATTTT. Protein: CASSKTVAGGRTDTQYF.

The genes are TRBV7-2 and TRBJ2-2; no clear D. Germline CDR1 reads SGHTA; CDR2 reads FQGNSA. V was cut by 2 bases and J by 5 bases, with 9 bases left in between. This CDR3 is 14 amino acids long. CDR3 loop: CASSLHLVTGELFF. CDR3 nucleotides: TGTGCCAGCAGCTTACACCTAGTGACCGGGGAGCTGTTTTTT.

The genes are TRBV7-2 and TRBJ2-5; 13 nucleotides align to TRBD2. Germline lookup yields CDR1 SGHTA and CDR2 FQGNSA. There are 14 residues in the CDR3. V was clipped by 7 bases and J by 4 bases; unmatched bases: 3. The CDR3 loop is CASTTSGGAETQYF. The DNA of the CDR3 is TGTGCCAGCACAACTAGCGGGGGGGCAGAGACCCAGTACTTC. Full variable domain (missing parts from reference TRBV7-2 and TRBJ2-5): GAGVSQSPSNKVTEKGKDVELRCDPISGHTALYWYRQSLGQGLEFLIYFQGNSAPDKSGLPSDRFSAERTGGSVSTLTIQRTQQEDSAVYLCASTTSGGAETQYFGPGTRLLVL.

This clonotype was detected only a few times. V gene TRBV11-2 combines with J gene TRBJ1-2; no firm D call. The length of the CDR3 is 11 residues. Deletions cut 2 bases from V and 8 bases from J, with 6 bases between. CDR1 and CDR2 (germline): SGHAT, FQNNGV. CDR3 nucleotides: TGTGCCAGCAGCTTACTGCTCGGCTACACCTTC. Amino acid sequence: CASSLLLGYTF.

The chain combines TRBV6-5 with TRBJ2-3; the match to TRBD2 covers 8 bases. The trim removed 4 bases at V and 3 bases at J, leaving 9 bases unmatched. The CDR3 spans 16 residues. Per germline, CDR1 MNHEY and CDR2 SVGAGI. The CDR3 region is CASSFGLAGVTDTQYF. Written as DNA, the CDR3 is TGTGCCAGCAGTTTCGGACTAGCCGGTGTAACAGATACGCAGTATTTT.

This clonotype was recorded a few times. The genes are TRBV27 and TRBJ1-2; no firm D call. Trimming removed 8 bases at V and 7 bases at J, with 20 bases between. The CDR3 runs 14 residues. Germline V gives CDR1 MNHEY, CDR2 SMNVEV (reference sequence). The CDR3 loop reads CASSFSVAGRGYTF. In nucleotides, the CDR3 is TGTGCCAGCTCCTTTTCCGTGGCTGGCCGTGGCTACACCTTC.

This clonotype was found many times. The chain has TRBV4-1 and TRBJ1-5; D ambiguous. The germline V gene encodes CDR1 MGHRA and CDR2 YSYEKL. The CDR3 runs 12 residues. The V end lost 5 bases, the J end lost 2 bases, and 4 bases lay between the germline ends. The CDR3 protein is CASSEGNQPQHF. CDR3 nucleotide sequence: TGCGCCAGCAGCGAAGGCAATCAGCCCCAGCATTTT.

This clonotype has ten or more counts. V usage is TRBV27 and J usage is TRBJ2-3; D perhaps matches TRBD1 (5 bases). Trimming stripped 1 base from V and 4 bases from J, with 6 bases between. The germline V gene has CDR1 MNHEY and CDR2 SMNVEV (reference sequence). The CDR3 is 13 residues long. CDR3 nucleotide sequence: TGTGCCAGCAGTTTATTCAGGGCAGATACGCAGTATTTT. This encodes CASSLFRADTQYF.

The rearrangement joins TRBV6-1 to TRBJ2-3, with TRBD2 matching 8 bases. The CDR3 has 15 residues. The ends lost 6 bases at V and 3 bases at J; junction bases unmatched: 8. CDR1 is MNHNS and CDR2 is SASEGT in the germline V gene. The CDR3 sequence is CASRHGGAGTDTQYF. DNA for the CDR3: TGTGCCAGCAGGCACGGGGGGGCGGGGACAGATACGCAGTATTTT.

CDR3 nucleotide sequence: TGCAGCGGGTCCTCCGCTTGGGGGAGGAACACTGAAGCTTTCTTT. It codes for CSGSSAWGRNTEAFF. The V gene is TRBV29-1, the J gene TRBJ1-1; D is possibly TRBD1 (5 bases). This CDR3 comprises 15 residues. V shed 7 bases and J shed 1 base, with 19 bases lying between them. CDR1 SQVTM and CDR2 ANQGSEA come from the germline V gene.

V gene TRBV4-1 combines with J gene TRBJ1-1, with D possibly TRBD1 on 5 matching bases. Germline-derived CDR1 and CDR2 are MGHRA and YSYEKL. Between the trimmed V and J ends, which lost 1 base and 4 bases, there was a span of 10 bases. The CDR3 consists of 14 residues. CDR3 amino acids: CASSQVGQTTEAFF. In DNA form, the CDR3 reads TGCGCCAGCAGCCAAGTGGGGCAGACCACTGAAGCTTTCTTT.

This clonotype was counted between two and nine times. The chain uses TRBV4-1 and TRBJ2-3; 13 nucleotides agree with TRBD2. V dropped 4 bases and J dropped 2; count of bases not matched to a gene: 6. The CDR3 consists of 17 residues. Germline V gives CDR1 MGHRA, CDR2 YSYEKL. CDR3 residues: CASSRYGTSGVTDTQYF. DNA for the CDR3: TGCGCCAGCAGCCGGTACGGGACTAGCGGGGTCACAGATACGCAGTATTTT.

In its sample, this clonotype was seen a few times. The CDR3 coding sequence is TGTGCCAGCAGTTACGTTAGCAGGGATACGCAGTATTTT. Protein: CASSYVSRDTQYF. The J gene is TRBJ2-3, the V gene TRBV6-2 or TRBV6-3; D gene ambiguous. Trimming cost V 2 bases and J 6 bases, with 9 bases left between them. Germline loops: CDR1 MNHEY, CDR2 SVGEGT. There are 13 residues in the CDR3.

This clonotype has a count of ten or more. This chain joins TRBV29-1 and TRBJ2-5; D not certain. The V end was cut by 4 bases, the J end by 2 bases, with 8 bases between. The CDR3 contains 12 residues. Germline lookup yields CDR1 SQVTM and CDR2 ANQGSEA. The CDR3 DNA sequence: TGCAGCGTTGGGGCACCACAAGAGACCCAGTACTTC. Amino acid sequence: CSVGAPQETQYF.

The chain recombines TRBV20-1 with TRBJ2-7; 9 bases match TRBD1. V shed 3 bases, J shed 4 bases, and the junction held 7 bases outside the gene matches. Germline V gene data show CDR1 as DFQATT and CDR2 as SNEGSKA (reference sequence). The CDR3 is 14 residues long. This CDR3 is CSARALGTGYEQYV. The CDR3 region has the DNA TGCAGTGCTAGGGCGCTGGGGACAGGGTACGAGCAGTACGTC.

This clonotype was seen more than once but under ten times. The chain joins TRBV9 to TRBJ1-5; 7 bases line up with TRBD1. Germline CDR1 is SGDLS and CDR2 is YYNGEE. CDR3 length: 15 amino acids. V dropped 7 bases and J dropped 1; count of bases not matched to a gene: 8. CDR3 bases: TGTGCCAGCGATCCGGGACAGTGGAGCAATCAGCCCCAGCATTTT. Its protein is CASDPGQWSNQPQHF.

The genes are TRBV23-1 and TRBJ1-1, with D possibly being TRBD1 (5 bases). TRBV23-1 is flagged as an ORF with uncertain function. V was pared by 3 bases and J by 0 bases, with 11 bases between. This CDR3 region has 15 residues. CDR3 DNA sequence: TGCGCCAGCAGTCACGGGGCAGGGTTGAACACTGAAGCTTTCTTT. It encodes CASSHGAGLNTEAFF.

This clonotype was found many times. V and J are TRBV4-3 and TRBJ1-2; D gene ambiguous. Trimming shortened V by 0 bases and J by 6 bases, and 14 bases separated the two germline ends. This CDR3 spans 15 amino acids. Germline CDR1 and CDR2: LGHNA and YSLEER. The DNA for the CDR3 is TGCGCCAGCAGCCAAGAATTTCACCCGACGGATGGCTACACCTTC. Translation: CASSQEFHPTDGYTF.

In this sample, this clonotype turned up a few times. This chain links TRBV29-1 with TRBJ1-1; D is undetermined. Germline V CDR1 and CDR2: SQVTM, ANQGSEA. This CDR3 comprises 12 residues. V was trimmed by 6 bases and J by 0 bases, leaving 8 bases between them. The CDR3 DNA reads TGCAGCGTAACACGGATGAACACTGAAGCTTTCTTT. Translating it yields CSVTRMNTEAFF.

V is TRBV20-1 and J is TRBJ1-1; no reliable D call. V lost 4 bases and J lost 3, with 6 bases in between. Germline CDR1 and CDR2: DFQATT and SNEGSKA (reference sequence). The CDR3 has 11 residues. The CDR3 sequence: CSAISDTEAFF. The CDR3 DNA follows: TGCAGTGCTATATCGGACACTGAAGCTTTCTTT.